This record concerns one T cell receptor (beta chain) sequence. Its antigen is not yet known. Within one base of it there is no much larger clone, and no base qualities were kept. The data were taken from a study of T-cell memory formation after mild COVID-19 (dated by TCRdb to about 2021). For the wider study: Most TCR sequence clusters were specific to one of the two donors. Longitudinal TCRalpha and TCRbeta repertoire sequencing tracked T-cell clones expanding and contracting after mild COVID-19 in two donors. Two young, previously healthy adult volunteers, one female and one male, were included in the cohort.

Ficoll-Paque density gradient centrifugation was the method used to isolate PBMCs. The instrument given in TCRdb is Illumina NovaSeq 6000. cDNA libraries for TCRalpha and TCRbeta were prepared by 5'RACE using constant-segment primers, with sample barcodes and unique molecular identifiers added. RNA was extracted from every sample with Trizol reagent. Library amplification was performed in two PCR steps, and a second sample barcode and Illumina TruSeq adapters were introduced in the second step. The libraries were sequenced on an Illumina NovaSeq using 2 x 150 bp paired-end reads. The authors processed their data as follows. With migec v1.2.7, reads were demultiplexed and then collapsed into UMI-guided consensus sequences. With mixcr v2.1.11, UMI consensuses were aligned to TRA and TRB V and J templates and assembled into clonotypes. A clonotype was counted as expanded or contracted only if both edgeR and NoisET called the change significant, with noise models trained on biological replicates. For edgeR calls, the cutoffs were a false discovery rate-adjusted p below 0.01 and a log2 fold-change threshold of 1. As an exploratory analysis of dynamics, max-normalized trajectories of the 1000 most abundant clonotypes were examined by PCA with hierarchical clustering. Each responding clone was given a CD4 or CD8 phenotype based on the CD4+ and CD8+ repertoires, which had been sequenced separately. The raw public data were reprocessed by TCRdb itself: fastp quality trimming at Q25, MiXCR clonotype calling, in-frame beta chains only. Rows with a matching CDR3 protein are joined into one entry that keeps the most common DNA and genes. These V and J calls rely on TCRdb rather than the paper's analysis. In this sample the table shows roughly 580,000 distinct CDR3 sequences, about a sixth of which occur a single time. The leading ten clones occupy more than 10% of the sample.

Overall results and qualifications from the work: Balanced CD4/CD8 phenotypes were observed for clones contracting from day 15 to 85, whereas a bias towards CD4+ was observed for a second wave of clones expanding from day 15 to 37. Some responding clones were found in pre-infection memory, which suggests that pre-existing cross-reactive memory T cells took part in the SARS-CoV-2 response. SARS-CoV-2 specificity was not confirmed for the second-wave clones peaking on day 37. Only a couple of mild cases were covered in the study, and larger cohorts including severe cases with pre-infection samples were considered necessary. Contracting CD4+ clones turned up mainly in the CM and EM memory subsets, whereas EMRA was where CD8+ clones were enriched.

Sequencing was carried out using PBMCs or a T cell subset sorted from them (not recorded which). The TCR originated in an adult woman who had mild COVID-19 (a few samples of this study predate the infection). The sample titles of this study are shuffled in the database, so cell type and time point are left out; the donor was told from shared clones.

CDR3 loop: CASSPAGLREQYF. The nucleotide sequence is given as TGCGCCAGCAGCCCCGCCGGCCTTCGGGAGCAGTACTTC. Recombination connected TRBV4-1 to TRBJ2-7, with an unclear D gene assignment. Its CDR3 holds 13 amino acids, cysteine through phenylalanine. The kept DNA is CDR3 alone, 39 bases in frame from the first base. As encoded in the germline V gene, CDR1 is MGHRA while CDR2 is YSYEKL. The junction shows trimming of 4 bases on V and 7 bases on J, plus 14 bases between the germline ends.